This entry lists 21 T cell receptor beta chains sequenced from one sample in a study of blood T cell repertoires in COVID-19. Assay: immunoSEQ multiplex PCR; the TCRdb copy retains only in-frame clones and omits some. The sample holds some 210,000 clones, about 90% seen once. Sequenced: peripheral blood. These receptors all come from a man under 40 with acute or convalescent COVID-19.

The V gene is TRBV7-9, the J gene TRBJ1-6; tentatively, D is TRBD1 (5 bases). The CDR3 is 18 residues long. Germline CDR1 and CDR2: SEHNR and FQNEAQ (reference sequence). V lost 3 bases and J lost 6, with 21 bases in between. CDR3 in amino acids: CASSLGLPRDGINSPLHF. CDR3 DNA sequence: TGTGCCAGCAGCTTGGGCCTACCCAGGGATGGGATTAATTCACCCCTCCACTTT.

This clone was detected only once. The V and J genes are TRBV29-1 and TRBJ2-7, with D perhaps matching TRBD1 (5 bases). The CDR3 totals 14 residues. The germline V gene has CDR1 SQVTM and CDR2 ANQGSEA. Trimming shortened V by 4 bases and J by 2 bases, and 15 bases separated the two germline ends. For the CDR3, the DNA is TGCAGCGTTGCAGTTTTGGACAAGACCTACGAGCAGTACTTC. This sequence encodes CSVAVLDKTYEQYF.

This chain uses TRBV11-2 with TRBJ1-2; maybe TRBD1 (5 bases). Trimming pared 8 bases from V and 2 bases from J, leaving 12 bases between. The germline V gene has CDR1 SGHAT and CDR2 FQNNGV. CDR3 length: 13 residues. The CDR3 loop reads CASAGPLNYGYTF. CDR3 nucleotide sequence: TGTGCCAGCGCGGGACCCTTAAACTATGGCTACACCTTC.

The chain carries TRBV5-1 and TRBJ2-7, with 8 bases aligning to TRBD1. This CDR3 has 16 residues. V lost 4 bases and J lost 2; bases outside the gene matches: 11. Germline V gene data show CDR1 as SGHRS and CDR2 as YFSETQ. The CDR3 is CASSPVQGVKPYEQYF. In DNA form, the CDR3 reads TGCGCCAGCAGCCCAGTACAGGGGGTAAAACCCTACGAGCAGTACTTC.

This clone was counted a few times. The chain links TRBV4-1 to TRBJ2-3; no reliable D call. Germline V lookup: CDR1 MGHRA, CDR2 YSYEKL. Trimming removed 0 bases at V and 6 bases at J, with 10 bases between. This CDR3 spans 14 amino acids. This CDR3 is CASSQDQPSDTQYF. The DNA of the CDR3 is TGCGCCAGCAGCCAAGATCAGCCTAGTGATACGCAGTATTTT.

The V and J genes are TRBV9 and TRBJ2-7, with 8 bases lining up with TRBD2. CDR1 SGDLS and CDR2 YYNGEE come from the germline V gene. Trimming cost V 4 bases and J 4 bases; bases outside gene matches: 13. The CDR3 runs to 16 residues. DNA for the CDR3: TGTGCCAGCAGCTCCAACCGGGGGGGACCTAGTTACGAGCAGTACTTC. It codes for CASSSNRGGPSYEQYF.

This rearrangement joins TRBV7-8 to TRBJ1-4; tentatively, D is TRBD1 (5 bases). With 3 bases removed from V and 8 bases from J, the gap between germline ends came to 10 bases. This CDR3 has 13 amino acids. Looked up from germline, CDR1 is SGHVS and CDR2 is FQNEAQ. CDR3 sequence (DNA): TGTGCCAGCAGCTTGTTCGGGGGAGAAAAACTGTTTTTT. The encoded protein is CASSLFGGEKLFF. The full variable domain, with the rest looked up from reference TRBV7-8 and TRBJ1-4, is GAGVSQSPRYKVAKRGQDVALRCDPISGHVSLFWYQQALGQGPEFLTYFQNEAQLDKSGLPSDRFFAERPEGSVSTLKIQRTQQEDSAVYLCASSLFGGEKLFFGSGTQLSVL.

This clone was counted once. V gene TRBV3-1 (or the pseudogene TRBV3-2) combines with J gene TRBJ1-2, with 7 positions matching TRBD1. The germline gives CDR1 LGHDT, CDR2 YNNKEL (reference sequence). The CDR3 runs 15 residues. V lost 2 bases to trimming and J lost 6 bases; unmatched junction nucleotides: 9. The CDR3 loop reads CASSQTSDRIDGYTF. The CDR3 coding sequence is TGTGCCAGCAGCCAAACGTCGGACAGGATAGATGGCTACACCTTC.

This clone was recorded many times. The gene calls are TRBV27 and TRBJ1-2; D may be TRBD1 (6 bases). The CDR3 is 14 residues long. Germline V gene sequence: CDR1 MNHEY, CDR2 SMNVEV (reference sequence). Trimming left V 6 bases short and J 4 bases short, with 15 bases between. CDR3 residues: CASRFRQGPYGYTF. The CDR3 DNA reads TGTGCCAGCAGGTTTAGGCAGGGGCCCTATGGCTACACCTTC.

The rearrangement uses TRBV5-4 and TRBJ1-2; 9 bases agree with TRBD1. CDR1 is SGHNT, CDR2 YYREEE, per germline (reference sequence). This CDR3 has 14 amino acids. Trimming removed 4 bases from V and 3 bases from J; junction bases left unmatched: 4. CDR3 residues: CASSPDRGHYGYTF. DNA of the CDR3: TGTGCCAGCAGCCCGGACAGGGGCCACTATGGCTACACCTTC.

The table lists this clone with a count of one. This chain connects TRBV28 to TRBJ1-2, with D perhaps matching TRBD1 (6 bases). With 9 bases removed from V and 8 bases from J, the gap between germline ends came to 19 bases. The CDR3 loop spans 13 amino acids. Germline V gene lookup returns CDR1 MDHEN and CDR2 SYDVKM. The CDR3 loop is CASFRDITRGYTF. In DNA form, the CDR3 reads TGTGCCAGTTTCCGGGACATTACGCGGGGCTACACCTTC.

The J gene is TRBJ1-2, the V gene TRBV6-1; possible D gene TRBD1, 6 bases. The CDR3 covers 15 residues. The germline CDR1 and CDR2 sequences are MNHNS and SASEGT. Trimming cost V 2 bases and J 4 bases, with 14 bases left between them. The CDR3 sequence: CASSEYITGSYGYTF. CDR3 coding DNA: TGTGCCAGCAGTGAATACATTACAGGGAGCTATGGCTACACCTTC.

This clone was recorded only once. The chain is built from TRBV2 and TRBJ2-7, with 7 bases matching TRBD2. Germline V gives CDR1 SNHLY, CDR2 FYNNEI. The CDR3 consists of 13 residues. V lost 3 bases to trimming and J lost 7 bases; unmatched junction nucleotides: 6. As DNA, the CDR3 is TGTGCCAGCAGTGATAGGCTAGCGGCGGAGCAGTACTTC. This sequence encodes CASSDRLAAEQYF. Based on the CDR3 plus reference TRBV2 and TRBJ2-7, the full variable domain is EPEVTQTPSHQVTQMGQEVILRCVPISNHLYFYWYRQILGQKVEFLVSFYNNEISEKSEIFDDQFSVERPDGSNFTLKIRSTKLEDSAMYFCASSDRLAAEQYFGPGTRLTVT.

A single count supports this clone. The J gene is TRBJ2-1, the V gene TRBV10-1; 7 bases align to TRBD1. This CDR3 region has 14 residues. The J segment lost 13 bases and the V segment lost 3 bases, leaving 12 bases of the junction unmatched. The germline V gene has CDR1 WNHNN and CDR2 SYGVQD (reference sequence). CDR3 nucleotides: TGCGCCAGCAGTGACCCCAGACAGGGCCCCACTCAGTTCTTC. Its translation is CASSDPRQGPTQFF.

CDR3 amino acids: CASSPRWTKWWQYF. The CDR3 DNA sequence: TGTGCCAGCAGCCCCAGGTGGACTAAGTGGTGGCAGTATTTT. This chain connects TRBV6-6 to TRBJ2-3; TRBD2 might be the D (6 bases). Deletions cut 6 bases from V and 11 bases from J, with 21 bases between. This CDR3 comprises 14 residues. Germline V CDR1 and CDR2: MNHNY, SVGAGI (reference sequence).

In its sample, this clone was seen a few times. CDR3 in amino acids: CASRQANMNTEAFF. CDR3 DNA: TGTGCCAGCAGACAGGCGAACATGAACACTGAAGCTTTCTTT. The J gene is TRBJ1-1, the V gene TRBV28, with D possibly being TRBD1 (5 bases). The CDR3 length is 14 residues. V dropped 6 bases and J dropped 0 bases, with 11 bases sitting between them. Germline CDR1 MDHEN, CDR2 SYDVKM. Full variable domain (remainder filled in from reference TRBV28 and TRBJ1-1): DVKVTQSSRYLVKRTGEKVFLECVQDMDHENMFWYRQDPGLGLRLIYFSYDVKMKEKGDIPEGYSVSREKKERFSLILESASTNQTSMYLCASRQANMNTEAFFGQGTRLTVV.

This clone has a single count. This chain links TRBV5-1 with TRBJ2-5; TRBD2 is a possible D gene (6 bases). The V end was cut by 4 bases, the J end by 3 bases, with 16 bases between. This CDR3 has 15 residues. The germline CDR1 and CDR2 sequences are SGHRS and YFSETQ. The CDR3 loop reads CASSPGVGGEETQYF. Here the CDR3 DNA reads TGCGCCAGCAGCCCGGGCGTGGGCGGGGAAGAGACCCAGTACTTC.

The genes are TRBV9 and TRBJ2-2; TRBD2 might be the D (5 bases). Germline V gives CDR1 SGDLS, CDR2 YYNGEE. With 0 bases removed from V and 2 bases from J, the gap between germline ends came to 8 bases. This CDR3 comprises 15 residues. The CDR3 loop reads CASSVDGGNTGELFF. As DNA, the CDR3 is TGTGCCAGCAGCGTAGACGGAGGAAACACCGGGGAGCTGTTTTTT.

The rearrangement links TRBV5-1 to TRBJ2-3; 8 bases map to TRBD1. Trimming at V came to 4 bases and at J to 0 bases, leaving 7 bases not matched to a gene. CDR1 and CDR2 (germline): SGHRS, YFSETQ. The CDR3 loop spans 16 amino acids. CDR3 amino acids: CASSVGQVFSTDTQYF. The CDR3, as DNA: TGCGCCAGCAGCGTGGGACAGGTTTTTAGCACAGATACGCAGTATTTT.

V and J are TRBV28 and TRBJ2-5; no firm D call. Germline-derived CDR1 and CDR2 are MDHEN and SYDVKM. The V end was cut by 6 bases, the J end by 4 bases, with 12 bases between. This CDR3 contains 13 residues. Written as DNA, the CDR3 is TGTGCCAGCAGCCTAGGTCGAGTAGAGACCCAGTACTTC. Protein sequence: CASSLGRVETQYF.

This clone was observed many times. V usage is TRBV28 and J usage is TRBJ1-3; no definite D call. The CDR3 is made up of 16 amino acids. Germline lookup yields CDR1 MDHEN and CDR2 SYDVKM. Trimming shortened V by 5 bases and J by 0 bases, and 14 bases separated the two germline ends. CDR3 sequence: CASSPSRFPSGNTIYF. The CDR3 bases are TGTGCCAGCAGTCCCTCCCGTTTCCCCTCTGGAAACACCATATATTTT. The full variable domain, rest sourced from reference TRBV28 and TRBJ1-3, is DVKVTQSSRYLVKRTGEKVFLECVQDMDHENMFWYRQDPGLGLRLIYFSYDVKMKEKGDIPEGYSVSREKKERFSLILESASTNQTSMYLCASSPSRFPSGNTIYFGEGSWLTVV.